A selection of T cell receptor beta chains follows, all from one sample in a study of T cell responses to AZD1222 COVID-19 vaccine. Clones were read by immunoSEQ multiplex PCR, and TCRdb kept only the in-frame ones, dropping some. The sample lists about 160,000 clones, 94% seen once, with roughly 1.3% in the top ten. This material consisted of peripheral blood, taken on day 0 of AZD1222 vaccination. The origin of the receptors is an adult in good health. CDR3s include the opening cysteine and the closing phenylalanine or tryptophan. The order of the fields is J gene, clone size, V gene, D gene, CDR3 protein, CDR3 DNA. D genes are given only for firm matches. Part of the rows lack a size; the others show once, few, many or a class for expanded clones.

>TRBJ1-2|.|TRBV6-1|TRBD1
CASSEQGGGLGYTF
TGTGCCAGCAGTGAGCAAGGGGGCGGCTTAGGCTACACCTTC
>TRBJ2-1|once|TRBV19|TRBD2
CASTLGGNEQFF
TGTGCCAGTACGTTGGGGGGGAATGAGCAGTTCTTC
>TRBJ1-3|.|TRBV12-3/TRBV12-4|.
CASSLGPSGGIYF
TGTGCCAGCAGTTTGGGTCCCTCGGGCGGGATATATTTT
>TRBJ2-1|.|TRBV28|TRBD2
CASSFISGSSYNEQFF
TGTGCCAGCAGTTTCATTAGCGGGAGTTCCTACAATGAGCAGTTCTTC
>TRBJ2-1|.|TRBV2|TRBD2
CASSVAGESYNEQFF
TGTGCCAGCAGTGTGGCGGGAGAATCCTACAATGAGCAGTTCTTC
>TRBJ2-1|.|TRBV28|.
CASSPGDAGSYNEQFF
TGTGCCAGCAGTCCCGGGGATGCGGGGTCCTACAATGAGCAGTTCTTC
>TRBJ2-5|.|TRBV18|TRBD1
CASSLGTAETQYF
TGTGCCAGCTCACTTGGGACAGCAGAGACCCAGTACTTC
>TRBJ2-3|.|TRBV11-2|.
CASSLVRGADTQYF
TGTGCCAGCAGCTTAGTTAGGGGCGCAGATACGCAGTATTTT
>TRBJ1-5|.|TRBV2|TRBD1
CASSAQGRNQPQHF
TGTGCCAGCAGTGCACAGGGGAGAAATCAGCCCCAGCATTTT
>TRBJ2-5|.|TRBV3-1/TRBV3-2|TRBD1
CASSYPGQQETQYF
TGTGCCAGCAGCTACCCGGGACAGCAAGAGACCCAGTACTTC
>TRBJ1-6|.|TRBV5-1|.
CASSIGNSPLHF
TGCGCCAGCAGCATAGGGAATTCACCCCTCCACTTT
>TRBJ1-4|.|TRBV6-5|.
CASSSGAPNEKLFF
TGTGCCAGCAGTTCAGGGGCCCCAAATGAAAAACTGTTTTTT
>TRBJ1-6|.|TRBV4-3|.
CASSQEGPPSYSPLHF
TGCGCCAGCAGCCAAGAGGGACCCCCATCTTATTCACCCCTCCACTTT
>TRBJ2-1|once|TRBV11-3|.
CASSLTETSYNEQFF
TGTGCCAGCAGCTTGACGGAGACTTCCTACAATGAGCAGTTCTTC
>TRBJ1-5|.|TRBV6-5|.
CASRGLHYSNQPQHF
TGTGCCAGTCGGGGGTTGCATTATAGCAATCAGCCCCAGCATTTT
>TRBJ1-2|.|TRBV6-2/TRBV6-3|.
CASSYFRYGYTF
TGTGCCAGCAGTTATTTTCGTTATGGCTACACCTTC
>TRBJ2-1|once|TRBV18|.
CASSPPGAINNEQFF
TGTGCCAGCTCACCACCAGGGGCAATCAACAATGAGCAGTTCTTC
>TRBJ2-1|.|TRBV2|TRBD2
CASSVTSGGAGEQFF
TGTGCCAGCAGTGTTACTAGCGGGGGAGCGGGCGAGCAGTTCTTC
>TRBJ1-5|.|TRBV6-1|TRBD1
CASSEFGQVYSNQPQHF
TGTGCCAGCAGTGAATTTGGACAGGTATATAGCAATCAGCCCCAGCATTTT
>TRBJ1-6|.|TRBV7-6|TRBD1
CASSLKGTGNSYNSPLHF
TGTGCCAGCAGCTTAAAGGGGACAGGGAACTCCTATAATTCACCCCTCCACTTT
>TRBJ2-2|.|TRBV5-6|.
CASSLESFGELFF
TGTGCCAGCAGCTTGGAAAGCTTCGGGGAGCTGTTTTTT
>TRBJ2-5|.|TRBV6-1|.
CASSEAWKETQYF
TGTGCCAGCAGTGAAGCCTGGAAAGAGACCCAGTACTTC
>TRBJ2-1|.|TRBV4-3|TRBD2
CASSQIAGSSYNEQFF
TGCGCCAGCAGCCAAATAGCGGGGAGCTCCTACAATGAGCAGTTCTTC
>TRBJ2-2|.|TRBV19|.
CASTDTGELFF
TGTGCCAGTACGGACACCGGGGAGCTGTTTTTT
>TRBJ2-5|.|TRBV5-1|.
CASSHEPGGGETQYF
TGCGCCAGCAGCCACGAGCCGGGTGGAGGGGAGACCCAGTACTTC
>TRBJ2-3|.|TRBV3-1/TRBV3-2|.
CASSPSRDTQYF
TGTGCCAGCAGCCCAAGCCGGGATACGCAGTATTTT
>TRBJ2-5|.|TRBV3-1/TRBV3-2|.
CASSQGSAAQYF
TGTGCCAGCAGCCAAGGATCGGCGGCCCAGTACTTC
>TRBJ1-2|.|TRBV5-1|.
CASSPDGTYGYTF
TGCGCCAGCAGCCCTGACGGTACATATGGCTACACCTTC
>TRBJ2-5|.|TRBV18|TRBD2
CASSFGLAGYQETQYF
TGTGCCAGCTCATTCGGACTAGCGGGGTACCAAGAGACCCAGTACTTC
>TRBJ2-3|.|TRBV7-3|TRBD2
CASSLGLAGTDTQYF
TGTGCCAGCAGCTTGGGGCTAGCGGGCACAGATACGCAGTATTTT
>TRBJ1-5|.|TRBV4-2|.
CASSHPGNEVQPQHF
TGTGCCAGCAGCCACCCGGGTAACGAGGTTCAGCCCCAGCATTTT
>TRBJ1-1|.|TRBV4-1|.
CASSRDRQSMNTEAFF
TGCGCCAGCAGCCGCGACAGACAGAGCATGAACACTGAAGCTTTCTTT
>TRBJ2-1|.|TRBV19|.
CASSIGTSHNEQFF
TGTGCCAGTAGTATCGGGACATCGCACAATGAGCAGTTCTTC
>TRBJ2-1|once|TRBV9|TRBD2
CASSERVGLAGVYNEQFF
TGTGCCAGCAGCGAGAGGGTCGGGCTAGCGGGGGTCTACAATGAGCAGTTCTTC
>TRBJ2-2|.|TRBV15|.
CATVEDHLGAANTGELFF
TGTGCCACCGTAGAGGACCATTTGGGGGCGGCCAACACCGGGGAGCTGTTTTTT
>TRBJ2-1|.|TRBV29-1|.
CSVEVGAGYDEQFF
TGCAGCGTTGAAGTGGGGGCTGGGTACGATGAGCAGTTCTTC
>TRBJ2-2|once|TRBV21-1|.
CASSKVLEAVGELFF
TGTGCCAGCAGCAAAGTGTTGGAGGCGGTCGGGGAGCTGTTTTTT
>TRBJ2-3|few|TRBV7-9|.
CASSDTFGGLGSQYF
TGTGCCAGCAGCGACACCTTCGGGGGCCTGGGGTCGCAGTATTTT
>TRBJ1-4|.|TRBV5-1|.
CASSLEGPGEKLFF
TGCGCCAGCAGCTTGGAGGGTCCCGGTGAAAAACTGTTTTTT
>TRBJ2-4|.|TRBV7-2|.
CASSLAPSMAKNIQYF
TGTGCCAGCAGCTTAGCCCCCTCTATGGCCAAAAACATTCAGTACTTC
>TRBJ1-1|.|TRBV3-1/TRBV3-2|TRBD1
CASSTTGETEAFF
TGTGCCAGCAGCACCACAGGGGAGACTGAAGCTTTCTTT
>TRBJ2-5|.|TRBV4-2|.
CASSPVMGGETQYF
TGTGCCAGCAGCCCAGTAATGGGGGGAGAGACCCAGTACTTC
>TRBJ2-1|.|TRBV19|TRBD2
CASSTWEGLYNEQFF
TGTGCCAGTAGTACCTGGGAGGGACTTTACAATGAGCAGTTCTTC
>TRBJ1-5|.|TRBV27|.
CASSSILEFGNQPQHF
TGTGCCAGCAGTTCCATTCTGGAGTTTGGCAATCAGCCCCAGCATTTT
>TRBJ2-3|.|TRBV7-9|TRBD1
CASRPGQGMWTDTQYF
TGTGCCAGCAGACCGGGACAGGGGATGTGGACAGATACGCAGTATTTT
>TRBJ2-4|.|TRBV7-3|.
CASSSSDKNIQYF
TGTGCCAGCAGCTCGAGTGACAAAAACATTCAGTACTTC
>TRBJ2-3|once|TRBV4-1|TRBD2
CASSQHGLAGHPSTDTQYF
TGCGCCAGCAGCCAACACGGACTAGCGGGGCACCCTAGCACAGATACGCAGTATTTT
>TRBJ2-2|.|TRBV5-1|.
CASSLGDTNTGELFF
TGCGCCAGCAGCCTGGGGGACACGAACACCGGGGAGCTGTTTTTT
>TRBJ2-3|.|TRBV4-1|.
CASSLRNAWPTDTQYF
TGCGCCAGCAGCCTCAGAAACGCATGGCCTACAGATACGCAGTATTTT
>TRBJ1-2|.|TRBV28|.
CASSLWGKEGYTF
TGTGCCAGCAGTTTATGGGGCAAGGAGGGCTACACCTTC
>TRBJ1-5|.|TRBV28|TRBD1
CASSTTGGRDQPQHF
TGTGCCAGCAGTACTACAGGGGGACGGGATCAGCCCCAGCATTTT
>TRBJ1-5|once|TRBV7-8|TRBD1
CASSSLWSGTGYFQPQHF
TGTGCCAGCAGCTCACTCTGGTCAGGGACAGGGTATTTTCAGCCCCAGCATTTT
>TRBJ2-5|.|TRBV6-5|TRBD1
CASSWGQGMFQETQYF
TGTGCCAGCAGTTGGGGACAGGGGATGTTTCAAGAGACCCAGTACTTC